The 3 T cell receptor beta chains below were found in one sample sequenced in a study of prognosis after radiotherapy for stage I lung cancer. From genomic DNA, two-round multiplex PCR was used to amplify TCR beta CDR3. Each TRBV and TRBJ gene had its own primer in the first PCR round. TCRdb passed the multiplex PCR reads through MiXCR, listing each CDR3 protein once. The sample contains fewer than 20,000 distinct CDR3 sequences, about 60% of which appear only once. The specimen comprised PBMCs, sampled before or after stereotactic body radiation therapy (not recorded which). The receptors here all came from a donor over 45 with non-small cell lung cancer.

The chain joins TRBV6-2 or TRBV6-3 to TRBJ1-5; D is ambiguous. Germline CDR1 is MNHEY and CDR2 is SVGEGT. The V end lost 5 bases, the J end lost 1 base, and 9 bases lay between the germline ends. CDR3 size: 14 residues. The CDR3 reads CASSRGGSNQPQHF. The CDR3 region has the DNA TGTGCCAGCAGTCGTGGAGGGAGCAATCAGCCCCAGCATTTT.

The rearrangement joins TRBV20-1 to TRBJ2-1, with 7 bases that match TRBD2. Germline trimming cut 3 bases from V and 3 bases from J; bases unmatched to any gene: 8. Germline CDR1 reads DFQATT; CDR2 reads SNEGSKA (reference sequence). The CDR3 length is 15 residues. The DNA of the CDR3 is TGCAGTGCTAGGGGTGAGGGCGGGAGCTACAATGAGCAGTTCTTC. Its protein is CSARGEGGSYNEQFF.

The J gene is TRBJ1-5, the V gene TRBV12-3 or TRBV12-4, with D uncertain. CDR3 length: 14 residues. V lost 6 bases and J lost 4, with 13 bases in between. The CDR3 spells CASRCPRVNQPQHF. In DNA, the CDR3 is TGTGCCAGCAGGTGCCCCCGGGTAAATCAGCCCCAGCATTTT.